The source of this T cell receptor (beta chain) is a study of cytomegalovirus exposure and HLA in healthy donors. At the level of the study: The 120 or so validation repertoires, a later analysis reported, used the same platform as the 666 first-cohort repertoires. General study points: The classifier reportedly diagnosed cytomegalovirus status with high specificity and sensitivity.

Profiling relied on immunoSEQ multiplex PCR, and the TCRdb table lists in-frame clones only, not all of them. The repertoire holds 120,000 or so clones, with approximately 90% as singletons. After removal of 2 bases from V and 0 bases from J, the junction contained 7 bases not matched to a gene. The germline gives CDR1 MNHNS, CDR2 SASEGT. The CDR3 has 17 amino acids. Concerning this clone itself: Antigen unknown.

Sequencing was carried out using PBMCs. This TCR was sampled from a woman aged 18-29 years in good health and CMV-seronegative. The chain links TRBV6-1 to TRBJ1-2, with 9 positions matching TRBD1. CDR3 amino acids: CASSEKDRGLPNYGYTF. CDR3 nucleotide sequence: TGTGCCAGCAGTGAAAAGGACAGGGGACTTCCTAACTATGGCTACACCTTC.